These 30 T cell receptor beta chains originate from one sample sequenced in a study of T-cell memory formation after mild COVID-19. MiXCR, run by TCRdb on the 5' RACE reads, gives a single entry per CDR3 protein. This table has some 190,000 distinct CDR3 sequences, roughly 17% appearing once. The source material was PBMCs or a T cell subset sorted from them (not recorded which). The receptors stem from an adult woman who had mild COVID-19 (a few samples of this study predate the infection). Cell type and time point are not known.

The rearrangement uses TRBV2 and TRBJ2-3; 13 bases line up with TRBD2. The germline gives CDR1 SNHLY, CDR2 FYNNEI. The CDR3 loop spans 16 amino acids. The trim removed 5 bases at V and 2 bases at J, leaving 4 bases unmatched. The CDR3 is CASSLGLAGVTDTQYF. CDR3 in DNA: TGTGCCAGCAGTCTCGGACTAGCGGGGGTCACAGATACGCAGTATTTT.

The J gene is TRBJ2-4, the V gene TRBV5-1; D is ambiguous. Germline-derived CDR1 and CDR2 are SGHRS and YFSETQ. There are 15 residues in the CDR3. V lost 1 base and J 0 bases, leaving 8 bases between the germline ends. The CDR3 loop is CASSLSKGAKNIQYF. The CDR3 DNA is TGCGCCAGCAGCTTGAGTAAGGGAGCCAAAAACATTCAGTACTTC.

The sample holds many counts of this clonotype. The rearrangement uses TRBV5-1 and TRBJ2-2, with D hard to call. Per the germline V gene, CDR1 is SGHRS and CDR2 is YFSETQ. V was cut by 1 base and J by 3 bases, with 10 bases left in between. This CDR3 has 15 residues. CDR3 amino acids: CASSLLNGDTGELFF. CDR3 bases: TGCGCCAGCAGCTTGTTGAACGGCGACACCGGGGAGCTGTTTTTT.

In this sample, this clonotype turned up a few times. The J gene is TRBJ1-5, the V gene TRBV12-3 or TRBV12-4; no clear D. The CDR3 extends over 15 amino acids. Deletions cut 3 bases from V and 3 bases from J, with 12 bases between. Written as DNA, the CDR3 is TGTGCCAGCAGTTTTTCGCAGGCGCACAATCAGCCCCAGCATTTT. Translation: CASSFSQAHNQPQHF.

The chain carries TRBV2 and TRBJ2-1; the match to TRBD2 covers 10 bases. The CDR3 loop spans 15 amino acids. The germline gives CDR1 SNHLY, CDR2 FYNNEI. With 3 bases clipped from V and 11 bases from J, the junction kept 10 bases outside the gene matches. For the CDR3, the DNA is TGTGCCAGCAGTGATCGGGCTAGCGGGAGTAGTAAGCAGTTCTTC. Its translation: CASSDRASGSSKQFF.

The chain is built from TRBV12-3 or TRBV12-4 and TRBJ1-5; D is perhaps TRBD1 (6 bases). The CDR3 extends over 15 amino acids. With 3 bases removed from V and 1 base from J, the gap between germline ends came to 10 bases. The CDR3 sequence: CASSLFQGSNQPQHF. The CDR3 nucleotides read TGTGCCAGCAGTTTGTTCCAGGGGAGCAATCAGCCCCAGCATTTT.

This clonotype showed up just a few times. This chain uses TRBV11-1 with TRBJ2-1; D is tentatively TRBD1 or TRBD2 (5 bases each). This CDR3 is built from 13 residues. CDR1 SGHAT and CDR2 FQDESV come from the germline V gene (reference sequence). Trimming took off 5 bases at V and 7 bases at J, with 12 bases between the two ends. CDR3: CASSPGTLNEQFF. CDR3 DNA sequence: TGTGCCAGCAGCCCCGGGACGCTGAATGAGCAGTTCTTC.

This clonotype was seen a handful of times. The V and J genes are TRBV7-2 and TRBJ1-1, with D unresolved. This CDR3 is built from 13 residues. CDR1 is SGHTA and CDR2 is FQGNSA in the germline V gene. Between the trimmed V and J ends, which lost 10 bases and 2 bases, there was a span of 14 bases. The CDR3 bases are TGTGCCACCACGGAGGCCCGAAACACTGAAGCTTTCTTT. Residues: CATTEARNTEAFF. Complete variable domain (other parts from reference TRBV7-2 and TRBJ1-1): GAGVSQSPSNKVTEKGKDVELRCDPISGHTALYWYRQSLGQGLEFLIYFQGNSAPDKSGLPSDRFSAERTGGSVSTLTIQRTQQEDSAVYLCATTEARNTEAFFGQGTRLTVV.

The rearrangement joins TRBV20-1 to TRBJ1-5; D uncertain. CDR3 length: 15 amino acids. V was pared by 2 bases and J by 4 bases, with 15 bases between. The germline V gene has CDR1 DFQATT and CDR2 SNEGSKA (reference sequence). CDR3 sequence: CSARMVSGVNQPQHF. The CDR3 DNA reads as TGCAGTGCTAGAATGGTGTCGGGTGTGAATCAGCCCCAGCATTTT.

The chain links TRBV10-3 to TRBJ2-7; D uncertain. V gave up 8 bases and J gave up 6 bases, with 14 bases separating them. Germline CDR1 is ENHRY and CDR2 is SYGVKD. The CDR3 extends over 12 amino acids. The CDR3 bases are TGTGCCATCTCGTGGACGATTTTCGAGCAGTACTTC. Protein sequence: CAISWTIFEQYF.

This chain joins TRBV7-2 and TRBJ2-2; D call uncertain. The V end was cut by 0 bases, the J end by 5 bases, with 7 bases between. The CDR3 totals 14 residues. Germline V CDR1 and CDR2: SGHTA, FQGNSA. The CDR3 loop reads CASSLAPATGELFF. The CDR3 DNA follows: TGTGCCAGCAGCTTAGCCCCAGCGACCGGGGAGCTGTTTTTT.

This chain uses TRBV5-1 with TRBJ1-6, with D uncertain. Germline CDR1 is SGHRS and CDR2 is YFSETQ. The CDR3 has 17 residues. Between the trimmed V and J ends, which lost 5 bases and 0 bases, there was a span of 15 bases. The CDR3 loop is CASSRQDLVSYNSPLHF. The CDR3 coding sequence is TGCGCCAGCAGTAGGCAGGACCTCGTCTCCTATAATTCACCCCTCCACTTT.

This clonotype came up a few times. The CDR3 nucleotides are TGTGCCAGCAGCCTAGACGGGACGGTAATCACAGATACGCAGTATTTT. Translated: CASSLDGTVITDTQYF. The chain uses TRBV12-3 or TRBV12-4 and TRBJ2-3; D might be TRBD1 or TRBD2, each matching 5 bases. The V end lost 6 bases, the J end lost 2 bases, and 18 bases lay between the germline ends. CDR3 size: 16 residues.

This clonotype was seen only a few times. CDR3 DNA: TGCGCCAGCAAGGCGGGGGTTGACGAGCAGTACTTC. Translating gives CASKAGVDEQYF. This chain uses TRBV5-1 with TRBJ2-7; TRBD2 matches at 7 bases. Germline V gives CDR1 SGHRS, CDR2 YFSETQ. The CDR3 has 12 residues. Trimming cost V 6 bases and J 5 bases; bases outside gene matches: 5.

The rearrangement links TRBV7-3 to TRBJ2-3; the D is unclear. This CDR3 has 16 residues. Germline CDR1 reads SGHTA; CDR2 reads FQGTGA. Trimming removed 1 base at V and 0 bases at J, with 11 bases between. The CDR3 nucleotides read TGTGCCAGCAGCTTAAAAATGGTACAGAGCACAGATACGCAGTATTTT. Its protein is CASSLKMVQSTDTQYF.

This clonotype showed up just a few times. The gene calls are TRBV5-1 and TRBJ1-5; TRBD1 is a possible D gene (5 bases). With 0 bases removed from V and 6 bases from J, the gap between germline ends came to 13 bases. Germline-derived CDR1 and CDR2 are SGHRS and YFSETQ. The CDR3 extends over 15 amino acids. The CDR3 is CASSLEGTLAQPQHF. The DNA of the CDR3 is TGCGCCAGCAGCTTGGAAGGGACCCTAGCTCAGCCCCAGCATTTT.

The V call is TRBV24-1, the J call TRBJ2-5; D is unclear. There are 12 residues in the CDR3. V shed 8 bases and J shed 2 bases, with 8 bases lying between them. Germline values: CDR1 KGHDR, CDR2 SFDVKD. The DNA of the CDR3 is TGTGCCACCACCCGACAACAAGAGACCCAGTACTTC. Amino acids: CATTRQQETQYF.

The CDR3 reads CASSLSGGVTYEQYF. CDR3 in DNA: TGTGCCAGCAGCTTAAGCGGGGGGGTAACCTACGAGCAGTACTTC. The V and J genes are TRBV11-2 and TRBJ2-7, with 10 nucleotides matching TRBD2. Trimming at V came to 2 bases and at J to 2 bases, leaving 3 bases not matched to a gene. The germline V gene encodes CDR1 SGHAT and CDR2 FQNNGV. This CDR3 comprises 15 residues.

The rearrangement uses TRBV4-1 and TRBJ2-5; TRBD2 matches at 13 bases. The CDR3 is made up of 16 amino acids. Germline-derived CDR1 and CDR2 are MGHRA and YSYEKL. J was trimmed by 7 bases and V by 0 bases; bases with no gene match: 5. The CDR3 protein is CASSQDPTSGGATQYF. CDR3 DNA: TGCGCCAGCAGCCAAGATCCAACTAGCGGGGGGGCGACCCAGTACTTC.

This clonotype has only a few counts. The gene calls are TRBV6-1 and TRBJ2-1; weak D call: TRBD2 (5 bases). Germline V gene data show CDR1 as MNHNS and CDR2 as SASEGT. V was cut by 4 bases and J by 3 bases, with 13 bases left in between. CDR3 length: 15 residues. Here the CDR3 DNA reads TGTGCCAGCAGTGTTCCCGGACTGAACTACAATGAGCAGTTCTTC. It yields the protein CASSVPGLNYNEQFF.

The table lists this clonotype with a few counts. The V call is TRBV5-6, the J call TRBJ2-5, with D perhaps TRBD1 (6 bases). CDR1 and CDR2 from the germline V gene are SGHDT and YYEEEE. The CDR3 spans 14 residues. V lost 3 bases and J 1 base, leaving 10 bases between the germline ends. DNA for the CDR3: TGTGCCAGCAGCTCAGGGGAAGTCCAAGAGACCCAGTACTTC. This gives the protein CASSSGEVQETQYF.

The rearrangement joins TRBV15 to TRBJ2-3; unclear D gene. The CDR3 has 15 amino acids. V dropped 0 bases and J dropped 0 bases, with 7 bases sitting between them. Germline CDR1 reads LNHNV; CDR2 reads YYDKDF (reference sequence). CDR3 sequence: CATSRDRGSTDTQYF. CDR3 DNA: TGTGCCACCAGCAGAGATCGCGGAAGCACAGATACGCAGTATTTT.

The chain combines TRBV5-6 with TRBJ2-5; TRBD2 agrees at 7 bases. The CDR3 covers 15 residues. The V gene end was trimmed by 2 bases and the J gene end by 4 bases; junction bases not matched to a gene: 8. Looked up from germline, CDR1 is SGHDT and CDR2 is YYEEEE. The CDR3 bases are TGTGCCAGCAGCTTCTGGACTAGACGAGCAGAGACCCAGTACTTC. Its translation: CASSFWTRRAETQYF.

V usage is TRBV27 and J usage is TRBJ1-6; perhaps TRBD1 as D (5 bases). Germline CDR1 and CDR2: MNHEY and SMNVEV (reference sequence). The CDR3 sequence is 14 residues long. V lost 1 base to trimming and J lost 7 bases, with 8 bases between them. The CDR3 region has the DNA TGTGCCAGCAGTTTATGGGGGACCAATTCACCCCTCCACTTT. Its translation: CASSLWGTNSPLHF.

The chain joins TRBV6-6 to TRBJ1-1; the match to TRBD1 covers 7 bases. V lost 6 bases to trimming and J lost 3 bases; unmatched junction nucleotides: 7. The CDR3 runs to 14 residues. Per the germline V gene, CDR1 is MNHNY and CDR2 is SVGAGI (reference sequence). The DNA for the CDR3 is TGTGCCAGCAGCCACCTCGACAGGGACACTGAAGCTTTCTTT. Protein sequence: CASSHLDRDTEAFF.

This rearrangement joins TRBV12-3 or TRBV12-4 to TRBJ2-5; a possible D gene is TRBD1 (5 bases). V was shortened by 3 bases and J by 3 bases, with 14 bases between the two germline ends. CDR3 size: 15 residues. CDR3 sequence: CASSLGHFREETQYF. CDR3 bases: TGTGCCAGCAGTTTGGGGCACTTTAGGGAAGAGACCCAGTACTTC.

This clonotype was seen more than once but under ten times. The V gene is TRBV28, the J gene TRBJ2-1, with D perhaps matching TRBD2 (5 bases). Germline values: CDR1 MDHEN, CDR2 SYDVKM. V dropped 3 bases and J dropped 8 bases, with 17 bases sitting between them. The CDR3 sequence is 15 residues long. The CDR3 coding sequence is TGTGCCAGCAGTTTTGGTGGGAGTAAGAGCGATGAGCAGTTCTTC. This translates into CASSFGGSKSDEQFF.

This clonotype turned up a few times. The genes are TRBV20-1 and TRBJ2-5; 9 bases agree with TRBD1. Germline CDR1 is DFQATT and CDR2 is SNEGSKA (reference sequence). This CDR3 spans 12 amino acids. V shed 5 bases and J 5 bases; nucleotides not matched to a gene: 3. The CDR3 sequence: CSAGDRVETQYF. The DNA for the CDR3 is TGCAGTGCTGGGGACAGGGTTGAGACCCAGTACTTC.

The chain recombines TRBV6-5 with TRBJ2-7; possible D gene TRBD1, 6 bases. Trimming shortened V by 6 bases and J by 4 bases, and 16 bases separated the two germline ends. Per germline, CDR1 MNHEY and CDR2 SVGAGI. The CDR3 loop spans 14 amino acids. CDR3 nucleotide sequence: TGTGCCAGCAGCCGGGACAAATCCCGGTACGAGCAGTACTTC. This encodes CASSRDKSRYEQYF.

This clonotype was counted only a few times. The V call is TRBV5-1, the J call TRBJ2-1; 12 bases agree with TRBD2. Looked up from germline, CDR1 is SGHRS and CDR2 is YFSETQ. The CDR3 extends over 15 amino acids. J gave up 6 bases and V 1 base, and 2 bases lay outside the gene matches. CDR3 amino acids: CASSLMTSGSNEQFF. As DNA, the CDR3 is TGCGCCAGCAGCTTGATGACTAGCGGGAGCAATGAGCAGTTCTTC.